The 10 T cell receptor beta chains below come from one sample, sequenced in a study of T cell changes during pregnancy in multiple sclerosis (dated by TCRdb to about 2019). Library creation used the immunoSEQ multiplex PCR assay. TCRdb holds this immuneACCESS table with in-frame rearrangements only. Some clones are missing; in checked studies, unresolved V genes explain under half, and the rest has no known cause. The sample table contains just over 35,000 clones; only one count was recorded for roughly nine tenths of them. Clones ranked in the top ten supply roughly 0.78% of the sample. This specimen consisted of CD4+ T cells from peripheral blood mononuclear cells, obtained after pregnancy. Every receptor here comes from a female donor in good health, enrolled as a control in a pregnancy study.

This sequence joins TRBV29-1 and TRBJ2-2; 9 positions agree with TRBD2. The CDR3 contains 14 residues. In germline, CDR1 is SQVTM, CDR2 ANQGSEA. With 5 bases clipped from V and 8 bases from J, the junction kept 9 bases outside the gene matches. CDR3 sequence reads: CSVKSSGRSGELFF. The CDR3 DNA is TGCAGCGTTAAAAGTAGCGGGAGATCGGGGGAGCTGTTTTTT.

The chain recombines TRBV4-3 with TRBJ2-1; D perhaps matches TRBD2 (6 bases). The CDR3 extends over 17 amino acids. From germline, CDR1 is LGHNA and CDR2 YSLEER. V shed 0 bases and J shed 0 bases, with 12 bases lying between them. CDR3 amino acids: CASSQDTSRGSYNEQFF. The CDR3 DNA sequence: TGCGCCAGCAGCCAAGACACGTCGCGGGGCTCCTACAATGAGCAGTTCTTC.

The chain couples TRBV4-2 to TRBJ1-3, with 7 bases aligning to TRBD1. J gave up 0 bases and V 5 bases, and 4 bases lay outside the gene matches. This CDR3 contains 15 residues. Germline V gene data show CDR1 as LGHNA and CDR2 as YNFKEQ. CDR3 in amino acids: CASSGRQGSGNTIYF. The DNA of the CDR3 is TGTGCCAGCAGCGGAAGACAGGGCTCTGGAAACACCATATATTTT.

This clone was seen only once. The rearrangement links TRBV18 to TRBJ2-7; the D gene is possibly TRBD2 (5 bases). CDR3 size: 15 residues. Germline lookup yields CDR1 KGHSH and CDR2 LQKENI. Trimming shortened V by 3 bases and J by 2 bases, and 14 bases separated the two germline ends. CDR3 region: CASSPLGEPPYEQYF. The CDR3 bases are TGTGCCAGCTCACCCCTCGGGGAACCCCCCTACGAGCAGTACTTC.

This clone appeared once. In nucleotides, the CDR3 is TGTGCCAGCAGCCCTACAGTGGGGGGGACGCAGTATTTT. Translation gives CASSPTVGGTQYF. The chain carries TRBV11-3 and TRBJ2-3; 7 positions agree with TRBD2. V was pared by 5 bases and J by 9 bases, with 8 bases of the junction left unmatched. Germline lookup yields CDR1 SGHNT and CDR2 YENEEA. This CDR3 spans 13 amino acids.

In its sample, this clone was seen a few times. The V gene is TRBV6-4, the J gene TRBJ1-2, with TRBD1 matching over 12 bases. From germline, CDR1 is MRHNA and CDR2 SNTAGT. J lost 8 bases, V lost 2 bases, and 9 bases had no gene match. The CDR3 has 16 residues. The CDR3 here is CASSDGWDRGLSGYTF. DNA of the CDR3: TGTGCCAGCAGTGACGGCTGGGACAGGGGGCTAAGCGGCTACACCTTC.

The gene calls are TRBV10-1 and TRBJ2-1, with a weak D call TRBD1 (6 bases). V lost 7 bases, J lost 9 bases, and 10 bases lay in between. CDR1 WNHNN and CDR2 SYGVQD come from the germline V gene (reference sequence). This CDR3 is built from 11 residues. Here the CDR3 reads CASKGEGEQFF. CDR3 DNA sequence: TGCGCCAGCAAGGGGGAAGGTGAGCAGTTCTTC.

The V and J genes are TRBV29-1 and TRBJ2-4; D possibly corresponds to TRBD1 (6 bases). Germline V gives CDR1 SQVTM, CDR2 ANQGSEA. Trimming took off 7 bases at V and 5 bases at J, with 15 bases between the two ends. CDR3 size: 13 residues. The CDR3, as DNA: TGCAGCGCAACAGGGAGTGCGGAAAACATTCAGTACTTC. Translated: CSATGSAENIQYF.

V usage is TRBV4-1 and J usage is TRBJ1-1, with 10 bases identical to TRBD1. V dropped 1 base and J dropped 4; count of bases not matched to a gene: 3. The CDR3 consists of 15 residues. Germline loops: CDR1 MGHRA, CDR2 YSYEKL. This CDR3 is CASSQARDRGTEAFF. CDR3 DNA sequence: TGCGCCAGCAGCCAAGCCCGGGACAGGGGCACTGAAGCTTTCTTT.

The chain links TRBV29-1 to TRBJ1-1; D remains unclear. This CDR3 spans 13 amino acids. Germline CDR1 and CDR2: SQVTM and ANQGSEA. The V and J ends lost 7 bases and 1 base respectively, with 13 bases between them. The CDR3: CSAKRAKNTEAFF. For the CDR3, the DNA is TGCAGCGCTAAGAGGGCCAAGAACACTGAAGCTTTCTTT.